Listed below are T cell receptor beta chains from one sample, sequenced in a study of OX40 agonist ivuxolimab in advanced cancers. The assay was immunoSEQ multiplex PCR, and TCRdb's table has in-frame clones only and misses some. The sample holds 100,000 to 140,000 clones, less than 95% seen once. The sample in question was CD4+ or CD8+ T cells sorted from blood, obtained in a trial of the OX40 agonist ivuxolimab. The receptor set was obtained from an adult with an advanced solid tumor such as melanoma, head and neck, liver or kidney cancer. Both conserved end residues are part of each CDR3. The D gene is left open where the match is weak. Clone size is stated in some rows and not others, as once, few, many or a class when expanded.

v_call: TRBV19
j_call: TRBJ1-5
cdr3_length: 15
d_call: NA
clone_size: NA
cdr3_aa: CASSIEGLIGQPQHF
cdr3_nt: TGTGCCAGTAGTATAGAGGGCCTCATTGGGCAGCCCCAGCATTTT

v_call: TRBV7-9
j_call: TRBJ1-1
cdr3_length: 15
d_call: TRBD1
clone_size: NA
cdr3_aa: CASSLGDRADTEAFF
cdr3_nt: TGTGCCAGCAGCTTGGGGGACAGGGCGGACACTGAAGCTTTCTTT

v_call: TRBV19
j_call: TRBJ2-7
cdr3_length: 15
d_call: NA
clone_size: NA
cdr3_aa: CASSIAISRTWEQYF
cdr3_nt: TGTGCCAGTAGTATAGCGATCTCTCGGACGTGGGAGCAGTACTTC

v_call: TRBV6-1
j_call: TRBJ2-7
cdr3_length: 15
d_call: NA
clone_size: NA
cdr3_aa: CAITKDSLASYEQYF
cdr3_nt: TGTGCCATTACAAAGGACTCCCTGGCCTCCTACGAGCAGTACTTC

v_call: TRBV4-1
j_call: TRBJ2-2
cdr3_length: 12
d_call: NA
clone_size: NA
cdr3_aa: CASSQVPGELFF
cdr3_nt: TGCGCCAGCAGCCAAGTCCCCGGGGAGCTGTTTTTT

v_call: TRBV5-6
j_call: TRBJ2-2
cdr3_length: 16
d_call: TRBD1
clone_size: NA
cdr3_aa: CASRRDRGLNTGELFF
cdr3_nt: TGTGCCAGCAGACGTGACAGGGGGTTGAACACCGGGGAGCTGTTTTTT

v_call: TRBV5-6
j_call: TRBJ1-5
cdr3_length: 13
d_call: NA
clone_size: NA
cdr3_aa: CASSLGRNQPQHF
cdr3_nt: TGTGCCAGCAGCTTGGGCCGGAATCAGCCCCAGCATTTT

v_call: TRBV28
j_call: TRBJ2-2
cdr3_length: 16
d_call: TRBD2
clone_size: NA
cdr3_aa: CASSLWAREGPGELFF
cdr3_nt: TGTGCCAGCAGTTTATGGGCGCGGGAGGGCCCCGGGGAGCTGTTTTTT

v_call: TRBV6-5
j_call: TRBJ1-5
cdr3_length: 13
d_call: NA
clone_size: NA
cdr3_aa: CASRTNRDQPQHF
cdr3_nt: TGTGCCAGCAGAACAAACAGGGATCAGCCCCAGCATTTT

v_call: TRBV6-1
j_call: TRBJ2-7
cdr3_length: 13
d_call: NA
clone_size: NA
cdr3_aa: CTSSVQGVSEQYF
cdr3_nt: TGTACCAGCAGTGTTCAGGGAGTGAGCGAGCAGTACTTC

v_call: TRBV6-1
j_call: TRBJ1-5
cdr3_length: 14
d_call: TRBD1
clone_size: NA
cdr3_aa: CASSEGQGQQPQHF
cdr3_nt: TGTGCCAGCAGTGAGGGACAGGGACAGCAGCCCCAGCATTTT

v_call: TRBV5-1
j_call: TRBJ2-1
cdr3_length: 16
d_call: TRBD2
clone_size: NA
cdr3_aa: CASSQTSGTPMDEQFF
cdr3_nt: TGCGCCAGCAGCCAAACTAGCGGGACTCCTATGGATGAGCAGTTCTTC

v_call: TRBV6-5
j_call: TRBJ1-2
cdr3_length: 15
d_call: NA
clone_size: NA
cdr3_aa: CASSYSRTTFYGYTF
cdr3_nt: TGTGCCAGCAGTTACTCGAGGACGACATTCTATGGCTACACCTTC

v_call: TRBV25-1
j_call: TRBJ1-2
cdr3_length: 15
d_call: NA
clone_size: NA
cdr3_aa: CASSEGVAGLYGYTF
cdr3_nt: TGTGCCAGCAGTGAAGGGGTGGCGGGACTCTATGGCTACACCTTC

v_call: TRBV7-9
j_call: TRBJ1-1
cdr3_length: 15
d_call: NA
clone_size: NA
cdr3_aa: CASLPGWGANTEAFF
cdr3_nt: TGTGCCAGCCTCCCCGGGTGGGGGGCTAACACTGAAGCTTTCTTT

v_call: TRBV4-3
j_call: TRBJ2-1
cdr3_length: 17
d_call: TRBD2
clone_size: NA
cdr3_aa: CASSQAPGSGRAAEQFF
cdr3_nt: TGCGCCAGCAGCCAAGCCCCCGGGAGCGGGAGGGCCGCTGAGCAGTTCTTC

v_call: TRBV5-1
j_call: TRBJ2-3
cdr3_length: 16
d_call: TRBD2
clone_size: NA
cdr3_aa: CASSTSGAGGPDTQYF
cdr3_nt: TGCGCCAGCAGCACATCCGGGGCGGGAGGGCCAGATACGCAGTATTTT

v_call: TRBV7-9
j_call: TRBJ2-1
cdr3_length: 15
d_call: NA
clone_size: NA
cdr3_aa: CASSLVEGAQNEQFF
cdr3_nt: TGTGCCAGCAGCTTAGTGGAGGGCGCGCAAAATGAGCAGTTCTTC

v_call: TRBV7-6
j_call: TRBJ1-2
cdr3_length: 15
d_call: TRBD1
clone_size: NA
cdr3_aa: CASSVGTGGFYGYTF
cdr3_nt: TGTGCCAGCAGCGTCGGGACAGGGGGCTTCTATGGCTACACCTTC

v_call: TRBV4-3
j_call: TRBJ1-2
cdr3_length: 13
d_call: NA
clone_size: NA
cdr3_aa: CASSRNTNYGYTF
cdr3_nt: TGCGCCAGCAGCCGAAACACCAACTATGGCTACACCTTC

v_call: TRBV5-1
j_call: TRBJ2-5
cdr3_length: 14
d_call: NA
clone_size: NA
cdr3_aa: CASSLGQYGQTQYF
cdr3_nt: TGCGCCAGCAGCTTGGGACAGTATGGACAGACCCAGTACTTC

v_call: TRBV27
j_call: TRBJ2-2
cdr3_length: 13
d_call: NA
clone_size: NA
cdr3_aa: CASSQSRGRELFF
cdr3_nt: TGTGCCAGCAGTCAATCCCGGGGTCGGGAGCTGTTTTTT

v_call: TRBV7-2
j_call: TRBJ2-3
cdr3_length: 18
d_call: NA
clone_size: NA
cdr3_aa: CASSLVATRIPGQDTQYF
cdr3_nt: TGTGCCAGCAGCTTAGTGGCTACCAGAATACCGGGCCAAGATACGCAGTATTTT

v_call: TRBV11-2
j_call: TRBJ2-1
cdr3_length: 11
d_call: NA
clone_size: NA
cdr3_aa: CASSLDREQFF
cdr3_nt: TGTGCCAGCAGCTTAGATAGAGAGCAGTTCTTC

v_call: TRBV6-5
j_call: TRBJ1-5
cdr3_length: 13
d_call: TRBD1
clone_size: NA
cdr3_aa: CASRGQGGQPQHF
cdr3_nt: TGTGCCAGCAGGGGACAGGGGGGTCAGCCCCAGCATTTT

v_call: TRBV4-1
j_call: TRBJ1-1
cdr3_length: 17
d_call: TRBD1
clone_size: NA
cdr3_aa: CASSHDVGQQPKIEAFF
cdr3_nt: TGCGCCAGCAGCCATGATGTGGGACAGCAGCCAAAGATTGAAGCTTTCTTT

v_call: TRBV29-1
j_call: TRBJ1-3
cdr3_length: 14
d_call: TRBD1
clone_size: NA
cdr3_aa: CSGTGGRSGNTIYF
cdr3_nt: TGCAGCGGGACAGGTGGGAGGTCTGGAAACACCATATATTTT

v_call: TRBV28
j_call: TRBJ1-1
cdr3_length: 14
d_call: NA
clone_size: NA
cdr3_aa: CASSLVVTNTEAFF
cdr3_nt: TGTGCCAGCAGTTTAGTGGTGACAAACACTGAAGCTTTCTTT

v_call: TRBV9
j_call: TRBJ2-7
cdr3_length: 15
d_call: NA
clone_size: NA
cdr3_aa: CASSVAGAHSYEQYF
cdr3_nt: TGTGCCAGCAGCGTAGCAGGGGCCCACTCCTACGAGCAGTACTTC

v_call: TRBV6-5
j_call: TRBJ2-7
cdr3_length: 11
d_call: NA
clone_size: NA
cdr3_aa: CACSLGREQYF
cdr3_nt: TGTGCCTGCAGTCTAGGACGCGAGCAGTACTTC

v_call: TRBV7-3
j_call: TRBJ2-3
cdr3_length: 15
d_call: TRBD2
clone_size: few
cdr3_aa: CASSGTSGSGDTQYF
cdr3_nt: TGTGCCAGCAGCGGGACTAGCGGGAGTGGAGATACGCAGTATTTT

v_call: TRBV28
j_call: TRBJ1-2
cdr3_length: 11
d_call: NA
clone_size: NA
cdr3_aa: CALSGNYGYTF
cdr3_nt: TGTGCCCTGTCGGGGAACTATGGCTACACCTTC

v_call: TRBV6-5
j_call: TRBJ1-5
cdr3_length: 14
d_call: NA
clone_size: NA
cdr3_aa: CASSGRWSNQPQHF
cdr3_nt: TGTGCCAGCAGTGGACGGTGGAGCAATCAGCCCCAGCATTTT

v_call: TRBV27
j_call: TRBJ2-3
cdr3_length: 13
d_call: NA
clone_size: NA
cdr3_aa: CASSWGDTDTQYF
cdr3_nt: TGTGCCAGCAGTTGGGGGGACACAGATACGCAGTATTTT

v_call: TRBV5-4
j_call: TRBJ2-1
cdr3_length: 15
d_call: NA
clone_size: NA
cdr3_aa: CASSLEETSYNEQFF
cdr3_nt: TGTGCCAGCAGCTTGGAGGAGACTTCCTACAATGAGCAGTTCTTC

v_call: TRBV18
j_call: TRBJ1-1
cdr3_length: 19
d_call: TRBD1
clone_size: NA
cdr3_aa: CASSPSRGGTGTLNTEAFF
cdr3_nt: TGTGCCAGCTCACCTTCCAGGGGTGGGACAGGTACTTTGAACACTGAAGCTTTCTTT

v_call: TRBV4-3
j_call: TRBJ2-2
cdr3_length: 15
d_call: TRBD2
clone_size: NA
cdr3_aa: CASSQGNGRAGELFF
cdr3_nt: TGCGCCAGCAGCCAAGGGAACGGGAGGGCCGGGGAGCTGTTTTTT

v_call: TRBV6-1
j_call: TRBJ2-2
cdr3_length: 16
d_call: NA
clone_size: NA
cdr3_aa: CASSALTTRATGELFF
cdr3_nt: TGTGCCAGCAGTGCCCTTACGACTAGGGCGACCGGGGAGCTGTTTTTT

v_call: TRBV6-5
j_call: TRBJ1-1
cdr3_length: 13
d_call: NA
clone_size: NA
cdr3_aa: CASSASRGTEAFF
cdr3_nt: TGTGCCAGCAGTGCGAGCCGGGGCACTGAAGCTTTCTTT

v_call: TRBV5-1
j_call: TRBJ2-2
cdr3_length: 14
d_call: NA
clone_size: NA
cdr3_aa: CASSRNPGTGELFF
cdr3_nt: TGCGCCAGCAGCCGCAACCCAGGCACCGGGGAGCTGTTTTTT

v_call: TRBV6-5
j_call: TRBJ2-7
cdr3_length: 16
d_call: TRBD2
clone_size: NA
cdr3_aa: CASSYSGLAGGSEQYF
cdr3_nt: TGTGCCAGCAGTTACTCGGGACTAGCGGGAGGAAGTGAGCAGTACTTC

v_call: TRBV5-1
j_call: TRBJ2-7
cdr3_length: 15
d_call: TRBD2
clone_size: NA
cdr3_aa: CASSLATAGDHEQYF
cdr3_nt: TGCGCCAGCAGCTTGGCCACAGCGGGAGACCACGAGCAGTACTTC

v_call: TRBV7-9
j_call: TRBJ2-5
cdr3_length: 14
d_call: NA
clone_size: once
cdr3_aa: CASSLLEGQETQYF
cdr3_nt: TGTGCCAGCAGCTTACTGGAAGGCCAAGAGACCCAGTACTTC

v_call: TRBV5-1
j_call: TRBJ1-3
cdr3_length: 16
d_call: NA
clone_size: NA
cdr3_aa: CASSPDGVSSGNTIYF
cdr3_nt: TGCGCCAGCAGCCCGGACGGCGTCTCCTCTGGAAACACCATATATTTT

v_call: TRBV5-1
j_call: TRBJ2-7
cdr3_length: 15
d_call: NA
clone_size: NA
cdr3_aa: CASSLVFSSSYEQYF
cdr3_nt: TGCGCCAGCAGCTTGGTGTTCAGCAGCTCCTACGAGCAGTACTTC

v_call: TRBV5-5
j_call: TRBJ1-1
cdr3_length: 12
d_call: NA
clone_size: NA
cdr3_aa: CASSLGYTEAFF
cdr3_nt: TGTGCCAGCAGCTTGGGGTACACTGAAGCTTTCTTT

v_call: TRBV28
j_call: TRBJ2-7
cdr3_length: 15
d_call: NA
clone_size: NA
cdr3_aa: CASTPGAGPVREQYF
cdr3_nt: TGTGCCAGCACCCCTGGAGCAGGGCCCGTACGCGAGCAGTACTTC

v_call: TRBV6-5
j_call: TRBJ1-1
cdr3_length: 13
d_call: NA
clone_size: NA
cdr3_aa: CASSYLKNTEAFF
cdr3_nt: TGTGCCAGCAGTTACCTAAAGAACACTGAAGCTTTCTTT